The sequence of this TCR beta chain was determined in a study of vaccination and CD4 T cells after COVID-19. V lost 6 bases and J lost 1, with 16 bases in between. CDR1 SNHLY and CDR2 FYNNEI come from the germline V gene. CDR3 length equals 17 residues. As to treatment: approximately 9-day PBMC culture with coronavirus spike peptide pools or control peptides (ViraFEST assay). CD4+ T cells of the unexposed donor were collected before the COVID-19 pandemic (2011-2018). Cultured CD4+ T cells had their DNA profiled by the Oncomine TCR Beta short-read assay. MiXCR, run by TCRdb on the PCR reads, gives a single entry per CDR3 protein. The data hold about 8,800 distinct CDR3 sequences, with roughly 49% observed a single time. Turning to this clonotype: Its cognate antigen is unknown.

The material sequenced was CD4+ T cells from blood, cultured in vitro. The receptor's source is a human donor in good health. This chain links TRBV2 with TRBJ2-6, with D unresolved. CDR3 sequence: CASREKLLESGANVLTF. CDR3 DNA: TGTGCCAGCAGGGAGAAACTACTGGAATCTGGGGCCAACGTCCTGACTTTC. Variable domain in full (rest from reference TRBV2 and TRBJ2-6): EPEVTQTPSHQVTQMGQEVILRCVPISNHLYFYWYRQILGQKVEFLVSFYNNEISEKSEIFDDQFSVERPDGSNFTLKIRSTKLEDSAMYFCASREKLLESGANVLTFGAGSRLTVL.